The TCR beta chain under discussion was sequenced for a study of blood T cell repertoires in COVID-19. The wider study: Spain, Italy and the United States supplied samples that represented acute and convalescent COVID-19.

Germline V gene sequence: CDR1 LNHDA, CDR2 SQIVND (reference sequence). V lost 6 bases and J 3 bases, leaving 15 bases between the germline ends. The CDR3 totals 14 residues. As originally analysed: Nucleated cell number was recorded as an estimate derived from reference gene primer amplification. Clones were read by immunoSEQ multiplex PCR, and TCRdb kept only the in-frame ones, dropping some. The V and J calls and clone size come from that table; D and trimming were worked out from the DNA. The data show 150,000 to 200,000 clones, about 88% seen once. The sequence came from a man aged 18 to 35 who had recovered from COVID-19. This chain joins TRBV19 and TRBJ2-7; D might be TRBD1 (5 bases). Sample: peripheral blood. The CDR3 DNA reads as TGTGCCAGTAGCAACCAGGGCCTACTCTACGAGCAGTACTTC. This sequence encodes CASSNQGLLYEQYF.